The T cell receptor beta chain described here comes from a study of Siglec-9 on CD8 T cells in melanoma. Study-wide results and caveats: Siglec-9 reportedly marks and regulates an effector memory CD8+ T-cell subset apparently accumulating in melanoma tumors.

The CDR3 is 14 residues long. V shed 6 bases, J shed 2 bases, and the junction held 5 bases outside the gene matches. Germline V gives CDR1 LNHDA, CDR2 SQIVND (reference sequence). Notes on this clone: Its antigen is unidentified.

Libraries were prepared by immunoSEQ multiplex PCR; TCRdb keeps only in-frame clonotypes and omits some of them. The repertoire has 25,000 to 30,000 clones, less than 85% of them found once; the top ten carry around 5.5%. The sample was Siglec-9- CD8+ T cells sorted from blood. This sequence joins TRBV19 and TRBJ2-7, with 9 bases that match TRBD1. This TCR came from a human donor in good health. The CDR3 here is CASSAGTGTYEQYF. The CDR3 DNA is TGTGCCAGTAGCGCCGGGACAGGGACCTACGAGCAGTACTTC.